This T cell receptor beta chain was recovered during a study of OX40 agonist ivuxolimab in advanced cancers. In germline, CDR1 is SEHNR, CDR2 FQNEAQ (reference sequence). There are 14 residues in the CDR3. Autoimmune disease history or systemic immunosuppression led to patients being barred. Samples of blood were obtained at baseline, on cycle 4 day 1, and on cycle 7 day 1. Profiling relied on immunoSEQ multiplex PCR, and the TCRdb table lists in-frame clones only, not all of them. The data hold 100,000 to 150,000 clones, with about nine tenths observed a single time. This sequence originates from an adult with an advanced solid tumor such as melanoma, head and neck, liver or kidney cancer. The V gene is TRBV7-9, the J gene TRBJ2-5; 8 nucleotides match TRBD1. The end of the DNA is better explained by TRBJ2-7, so the J call may be wrong. Sequences were derived from CD4+ or CD8+ T cells sorted from blood, sampled in a trial of the OX40 agonist ivuxolimab. The CDR3 DNA follows: TGTGCCAGCAGCACGACAGGGGTGATCTACGAGCAGTACTTC. Amino acids: CASSTTGVIYEQYF.